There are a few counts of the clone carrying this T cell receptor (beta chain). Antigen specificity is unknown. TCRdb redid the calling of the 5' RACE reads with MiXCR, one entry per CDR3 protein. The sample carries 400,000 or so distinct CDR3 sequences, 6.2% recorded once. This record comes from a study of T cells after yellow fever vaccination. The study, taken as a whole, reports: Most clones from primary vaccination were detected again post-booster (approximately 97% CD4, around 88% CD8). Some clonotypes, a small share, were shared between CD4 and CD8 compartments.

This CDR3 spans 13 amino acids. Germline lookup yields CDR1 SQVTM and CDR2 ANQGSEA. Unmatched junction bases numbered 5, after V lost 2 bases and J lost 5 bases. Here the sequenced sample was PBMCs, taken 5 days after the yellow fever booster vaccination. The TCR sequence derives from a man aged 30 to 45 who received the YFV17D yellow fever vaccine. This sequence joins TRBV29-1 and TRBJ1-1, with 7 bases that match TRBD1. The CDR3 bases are TGCAGCGTTGAAACAGGGGTTAGAACTGAAGCTTTCTTT. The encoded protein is CSVETGVRTEAFF.